These T cell receptor beta chains were read from a single sample in a study of blood T cell repertoires in COVID-19. Only in-frame clones appear in the TCRdb table, and some are missing; sequencing was by immunoSEQ multiplex PCR. The table has under 100,000 clones, 75% to 90% seen once. The sample taken for sequencing was peripheral blood. These receptor sequences come from a man aged 55-75 years with COVID-19, enrolled during active disease. CDR3s include the opening cysteine and the closing phenylalanine or tryptophan. Fields, in order: D gene, J gene, clone size, V gene, CDR3 protein, CDR3 DNA. D genes are given only for firm matches. Not every row has a clone size; where given, it reads once, few, many or a size class.

TRBD2,TRBJ2-7,few,TRBV5-1,CASSVTSGSYEQYF,TGCGCCAGCAGCGTGACTAGCGGGAGTTACGAGCAGTACTTC
TRBD2,TRBJ2-1,-,TRBV15,CATSRDLASGRDEQFF,TGTGCCACCAGCAGAGATTTGGCTAGCGGGAGAGATGAGCAGTTCTTC
TRBD1,TRBJ1-2,-,TRBV6-5,CASSFYRGDRHYGYTF,TGTGCCAGCAGTTTCTACAGGGGCGATCGTCATTATGGCTACACCTTC
-,TRBJ2-5,-,TRBV9,CASSVEAQETQYF,TGTGCCAGCAGCGTAGAAGCCCAAGAGACCCAGTACTTC
-,TRBJ1-5,-,TRBV19,CASSWGPSSNQPQHF,TGTGCCAGTAGCTGGGGGCCCTCCTCCAATCAGCCCCAGCATTTT
-,TRBJ1-1,-,TRBV10-3,CAISDRTPATEAFF,TGTGCCATCAGTGATAGGACACCGGCGACTGAAGCTTTCTTT
TRBD1,TRBJ1-5,-,TRBV18,CASSQELRGQGDQPQHF,TGTGCCAGCTCACAAGAGCTCAGGGGGCAGGGTGATCAGCCCCAGCATTTT
-,TRBJ1-1,-,TRBV5-5,CASSDERGLAEAFF,TGTGCCAGCAGCGACGAGCGGGGTTTGGCTGAAGCTTTCTTT
TRBD2,TRBJ2-7,-,TRBV19,CASSLGLAGAYEQYF,TGTGCCAGTAGTCTAGGACTAGCGGGCGCCTACGAGCAGTACTTC
TRBD2,TRBJ2-1,-,TRBV11-2,CASSPPRRLAGNNEQFF,TGTGCCAGCAGCCCGCCTCGTCGGCTAGCGGGGAACAATGAGCAGTTCTTC
-,TRBJ1-3,-,TRBV19,CASSIDREDGNTIYF,TGTGCCAGTAGTATAGACAGGGAGGATGGAAACACCATATATTTT
TRBD1,TRBJ1-2,-,TRBV6-5,CASSLTGVKGERGYTF,TGTGCCAGCAGTTTGACAGGGGTAAAAGGAGAACGTGGCTACACCTTC
-,TRBJ1-3,few,TRBV28,CASSFAGVVRNTIYF,TGTGCCAGCAGTTTCGCAGGCGTCGTCAGAAACACCATATATTTT
-,TRBJ2-7,-,TRBV5-1,CASSEDTSSYEQYF,TGCGCCAGCAGCGAGGACACAAGCTCCTACGAGCAGTACTTC
-,TRBJ2-2,-,TRBV5-5,CASSFGGGSVTGELFF,TGTGCCAGCAGCTTTGGGGGCGGGAGTGTGACCGGGGAGCTGTTTTTT
-,TRBJ2-3,-,TRBV4-1,CASSQSQGREDTQYF,TGCGCCAGCAGCCAATCTCAGGGAAGGGAAGATACGCAGTATTTT
-,TRBJ2-7,-,TRBV2,CASSDRRYSYEQYF,TGTGCCAGCAGTGACAGGCGCTACTCCTACGAGCAGTACTTC
TRBD2,TRBJ2-7,-,TRBV6-2/TRBV6-3,CASSYAPGLASYEQYF,TGTGCCAGCAGTTACGCCCCGGGACTAGCCTCCTACGAGCAGTACTTC
-,TRBJ2-5,-,TRBV15,CATSRDSGVQETQYF,TGTGCCACCAGCAGAGATTCCGGAGTCCAAGAGACCCAGTACTTC
TRBD1,TRBJ1-5,-,TRBV7-2,CASSPETGAGNQPQHF,TGTGCCAGCAGCCCGGAGACAGGGGCGGGCAATCAGCCCCAGCATTTT
-,TRBJ2-7,few,TRBV5-1,CASSLGTANYEQYF,TGCGCCAGCAGCTTGGGGACAGCGAACTACGAGCAGTACTTC
-,TRBJ1-2,-,TRBV27,CASSFQANYGYTF,TGTGCCAGCAGTTTCCAGGCCAACTATGGCTACACCTTC
-,TRBJ1-1,-,TRBV2,CASSEASALNTEAFF,TGTGCCAGCAGTGAAGCTAGTGCCCTGAACACTGAAGCTTTCTTT
TRBD2,TRBJ2-2,-,TRBV9,CASSVDGAGRAGELFF,TGTGCCAGCAGCGTAGACGGAGCGGGAAGGGCCGGGGAGCTGTTTTTT
-,TRBJ2-2,-,TRBV3-1/TRBV3-2,CASSQDRGPGELFF,TGTGCCAGCAGCCAAGATAGGGGCCCCGGGGAGCTGTTTTTT
-,TRBJ1-4,-,TRBV30,CAWRVGDNEKLFF,TGTGCCTGGAGGGTGGGAGATAATGAAAAACTGTTTTTT
TRBD1,TRBJ2-3,-,TRBV24-1,CATSDGTGVVTDTQYF,TGTGCCACCAGTGACGGGACAGGGGTTGTCACAGATACGCAGTATTTT
-,TRBJ1-1,-,TRBV7-9,CASSFGGPTEAFF,TGTGCCAGCAGCTTCGGGGGGCCCACTGAAGCTTTCTTT
-,TRBJ1-3,once,TRBV9,CASSDPQSYSGNTIYF,TGTGCCAGCAGCGACCCCCAAAGCTACTCTGGAAACACCATATATTTT
-,TRBJ2-7,-,TRBV13,CASKDSAFSYEQYF,TGTGCCAGCAAAGATAGCGCTTTCTCCTACGAGCAGTACTTC
TRBD1,TRBJ1-2,-,TRBV19,CASTKTGDGYTF,TGTGCCAGTACCAAGACAGGGGATGGCTACACCTTC
-,TRBJ1-6,-,TRBV5-1,CASSLGEGRSPLHF,TGCGCCAGCAGCTTGGGGGAGGGTAGGTCACCCCTCCACTTT
TRBD1,TRBJ1-6,-,TRBV2,CAIKQGLNSPLHF,TGTGCCATTAAACAGGGGCTTAATTCACCCCTCCACTTT
-,TRBJ2-4,-,TRBV2,CASSVRQGGKNIQYF,TGTGCCAGCAGCGTTAGACAGGGAGGCAAAAACATTCAGTACTTC
TRBD1,TRBJ2-1,-,TRBV10-1,CASSGSGTGRMDEQFF,TGCGCCAGCAGTGGCTCCGGGACAGGGAGGATGGATGAGCAGTTCTTC
TRBD1,TRBJ1-2,-,TRBV2,CASSETGDYGYTF,TGTGCCAGCAGTGAAACAGGGGACTATGGCTACACCTTC
TRBD1,TRBJ2-5,-,TRBV30,CAWKTGTEETQYF,TGTGCCTGGAAAACGGGGACAGAAGAGACCCAGTACTTC
TRBD2,TRBJ2-2,-,TRBV11-3,CASSQVLAGVTGELFF,TGTGCCAGCAGCCAAGTTTTAGCGGGAGTCACCGGGGAGCTGTTTTTT
-,TRBJ2-1,-,TRBV14,CASSLTDLNEQFF,TGTGCCAGCAGCCTAACAGATCTCAATGAGCAGTTCTTC
TRBD1,TRBJ1-5,-,TRBV4-1,CASSQDRAVQPQHF,TGCGCCAGCAGCCAGGACAGGGCTGTTCAGCCCCAGCATTTT
TRBD2,TRBJ2-3,-,TRBV10-3,CAISGTSGSGTDTQYF,TGTGCCATCAGTGGGACTAGCGGGAGTGGGACAGATACGCAGTATTTT
TRBD1,TRBJ1-1,-,TRBV19,CASRTGTGNTEAFF,TGTGCCAGTAGAACCGGGACAGGGAACACTGAAGCTTTCTTT
-,TRBJ1-2,-,TRBV5-4,CASSRFGQGNYGYTF,TGTGCCAGCAGCCGCTTTGGGCAGGGGAACTATGGCTACACCTTC